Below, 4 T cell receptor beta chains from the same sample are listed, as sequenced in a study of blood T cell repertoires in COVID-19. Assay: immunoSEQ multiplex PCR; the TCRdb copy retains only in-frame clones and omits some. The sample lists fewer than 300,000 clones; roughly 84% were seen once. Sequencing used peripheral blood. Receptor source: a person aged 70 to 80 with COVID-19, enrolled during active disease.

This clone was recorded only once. CDR3 coding DNA: TGTGCCAGCAGTACTCGGACAGGGGAATCAGATACGCAGTATTTT. It specifies CASSTRTGESDTQYF. This sequence joins TRBV2 and TRBJ2-3; 9 bases are shared with TRBD1. This CDR3 is 15 amino acids long. Germline loops: CDR1 SNHLY, CDR2 FYNNEI. V dropped 5 bases and J dropped 4; count of bases not matched to a gene: 7.

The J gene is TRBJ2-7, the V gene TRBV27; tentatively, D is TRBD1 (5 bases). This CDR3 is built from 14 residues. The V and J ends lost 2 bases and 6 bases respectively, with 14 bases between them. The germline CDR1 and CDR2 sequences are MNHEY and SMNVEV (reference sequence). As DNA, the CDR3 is TGTGCCAGCAGTTTAGATTCAGGGAATTCCGAGCAGTACTTC. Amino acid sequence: CASSLDSGNSEQYF.

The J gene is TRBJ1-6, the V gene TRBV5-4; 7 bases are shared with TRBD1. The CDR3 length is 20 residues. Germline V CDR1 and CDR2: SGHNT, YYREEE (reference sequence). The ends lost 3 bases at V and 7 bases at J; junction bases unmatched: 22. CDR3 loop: CASSYWSGTAFFFPNSPLHF. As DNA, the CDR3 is TGTGCCAGCAGCTATTGGTCCGGGACAGCATTCTTCTTTCCAAATTCACCCCTCCACTTT.

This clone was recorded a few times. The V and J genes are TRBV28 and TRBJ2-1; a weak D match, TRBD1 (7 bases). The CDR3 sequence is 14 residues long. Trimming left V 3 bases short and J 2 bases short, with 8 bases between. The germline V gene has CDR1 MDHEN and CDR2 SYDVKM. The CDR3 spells CASSFRGAYNEQFF. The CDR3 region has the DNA TGTGCCAGCAGTTTCAGGGGGGCCTACAATGAGCAGTTCTTC. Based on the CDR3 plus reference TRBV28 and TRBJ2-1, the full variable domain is DVKVTQSSRYLVKRTGEKVFLECVQDMDHENMFWYRQDPGLGLRLIYFSYDVKMKEKGDIPEGYSVSREKKERFSLILESASTNQTSMYLCASSFRGAYNEQFFGPGTRLTVL.